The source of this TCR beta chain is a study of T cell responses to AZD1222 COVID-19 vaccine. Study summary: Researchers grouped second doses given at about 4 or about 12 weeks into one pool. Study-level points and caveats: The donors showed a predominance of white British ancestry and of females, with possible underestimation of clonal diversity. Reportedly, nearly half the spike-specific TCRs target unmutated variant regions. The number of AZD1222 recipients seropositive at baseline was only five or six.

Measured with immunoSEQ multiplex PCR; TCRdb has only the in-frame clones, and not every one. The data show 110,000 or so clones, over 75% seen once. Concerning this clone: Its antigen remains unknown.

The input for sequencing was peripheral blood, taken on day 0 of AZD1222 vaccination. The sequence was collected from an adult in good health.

The CDR3 DNA follows: TGTGCCAGCAGTTTTAGGACAGGGGGAAAGTTGGAGCAGTTCTTC. It yields the protein CASSFRTGGKLEQFF. V gene TRBV27 combines with J gene TRBJ2-1; 10 bases line up with TRBD1. V shed 3 bases and J 10 bases; nucleotides not matched to a gene: 9. Germline CDR1 MNHEY, CDR2 SMNVEV (reference sequence). This CDR3 has 15 residues.